This TCR beta chain was found in a study of response to subunit inactivated influenza vaccine. Study conclusions and caveats: The authors suggested that few new T cells are recruited per seasonal influenza vaccination.

The J segment lost 1 base and the V segment lost 1 base, leaving 3 bases of the junction unmatched. The germline CDR1 and CDR2 sequences are LGHNA and YSLEER. The CDR3 covers 15 residues. As to this clonotype: Its specificity is unknown.

TCRdb recomputed calls from the RT-PCR reads with MiXCR, one row per CDR3 protein. Of hundreds of thousands of distinct CDR3 sequences in the sample, roughly 8.2% are singletons; the top ten hold over 10%. The receptor's source is a man aged 50-75 years who received an inactivated influenza vaccine. The sequences come from PBMCs from blood, collected approximately 25 months after vaccination. The chain joins TRBV4-3 to TRBJ1-1; 7 bases agree with TRBD1. CDR3 sequence (DNA): TGCGCCAGCAGCCAAGGGACAGGAAAGAACACTGAAGCTTTCTTT. It specifies CASSQGTGKNTEAFF.